This is a list of T cell receptor beta chains from one sample in a study of T cell repertoires in cytomegalovirus infection. MiXCR, applied by TCRdb to the reads, yields one record per CDR3 protein. The sample lists 500,000 or so distinct CDR3 sequences, approximately 16% occurring once. Sequencing used CD8+ T cells from PBMCs. Receptors were obtained from a human donor in good health (CMV status not recorded). Some clones in this sample may be carry-over from other donors' samples. The CDR3 runs from the conserved cysteine through the conserved F or W. A D gene is named only where the DNA matches it firmly. Clone size is not always given. Where it is, it says once, few, many or a class for expanded clones.

D gene	clone size	V gene	J gene	CDR3 protein	CDR3 DNA
NA	NA	TRBV12-3/TRBV12-4	TRBJ1-2	CASSLIFPGPYGYTF	TGTGCCAGCAGTTTAATTTTCCCGGGACCCTATGGCTACACCTTC
NA	many	TRBV7-2	TRBJ2-4	CASSSDTLNIQYF	TGTGCCAGCAGCTCGGACACCCTAAACATTCAGTACTTC
NA	few	TRBV2	TRBJ1-1	CASRALNPNTEAFF	TGTGCCAGCAGGGCCCTAAATCCGAACACTGAAGCTTTCTTT
TRBD1	many	TRBV27	TRBJ1-5	CASSSKQGATNQPQHF	TGTGCCAGCAGTTCGAAACAGGGGGCCACTAATCAGCCCCAGCATTTT
TRBD1	NA	TRBV28	TRBJ2-7	CASSMIRDRGNGQYF	TGTGCCAGCAGTATGATCCGGGACAGGGGGAACGGGCAGTACTTC
NA	many	TRBV7-9	TRBJ2-3	CASSLTRGGTDTQYF	TGTGCCAGCAGCTTGACCAGAGGGGGGACAGATACGCAGTATTTT
NA	many	TRBV27	TRBJ1-5	CASSPDGLYSNQPQHF	TGTGCCAGCAGTCCGGACGGATTGTATAGCAATCAGCCCCAGCATTTT
NA	NA	TRBV6-5	TRBJ1-4	CASSYSRGVNEKLFF	TGTGCCAGCAGTTACTCGAGAGGGGTTAATGAAAAACTGTTTTTT
TRBD2	many	TRBV4-2	TRBJ2-5	CASSPGTSGYTQETQYF	TGTGCCAGCAGCCCCGGGACTAGCGGTTATACCCAAGAGACCCAGTACTTC
NA	NA	TRBV20-1	TRBJ2-2	CSAPDREWAGELFF	TGCAGTGCCCCAGACCGGGAGTGGGCCGGGGAGCTGTTTTTT
NA	few	TRBV7-3	TRBJ2-2	CASSSTGGPTGELFF	TGTGCCAGCAGCTCCACTGGGGGGCCCACCGGGGAGCTGTTTTTT
TRBD2	NA	TRBV5-5	TRBJ2-1	CASSLRTSGLVNEQFF	TGTGCCAGCAGCCTGAGGACTAGCGGGTTGGTCAATGAGCAGTTCTTC
TRBD2	NA	TRBV6-6	TRBJ2-5	CASSYPAQTSRETQYF	TGTGCCAGCAGTTACCCCGCCCAGACTAGCAGAGAGACCCAGTACTTC
TRBD1	many	TRBV6-1	TRBJ1-6	CASSRDRGNSPLHF	TGTGCCAGCAGTCGGGACAGGGGGAATTCACCCCTCCACTTT
NA	many	TRBV7-8	TRBJ2-3	CASSLASIAGADTQYF	TGTGCCAGCAGCTTAGCGTCCATTGCAGGCGCAGATACGCAGTATTTT
NA	NA	TRBV5-1	TRBJ2-2	CASSSLRDGTLRANTGELFF	TGCGCCAGCAGCTCACTCCGGGACGGGACTCTACGCGCGAACACCGGGGAGCTGTTTTTT
TRBD1	few	TRBV28	TRBJ2-3	CASSAPPDRGGTDTQYF	TGTGCCAGCAGTGCACCACCCGACAGGGGGGGAACAGATACGCAGTATTTT
NA	NA	TRBV27	TRBJ2-5	CASSPETSSAQETQYF	TGTGCCAGCAGTCCCGAGACTAGTTCAGCCCAAGAGACCCAGTACTTC
NA	once	TRBV2	TRBJ1-2	CASSAPRKAVDNYGYTF	TGTGCCAGCAGCGCCCCCCGGAAGGCAGTGGATAACTATGGCTACACCTTC
NA	many	TRBV7-8	TRBJ2-3	CASSLIGSGQTHTDTQYF	TGTGCCAGCAGCTTAATAGGCTCTGGGCAGACCCACACAGATACGCAGTATTTT
TRBD1	many	TRBV11-2	TRBJ2-1	CASRHGTAPYNEQFF	TGTGCCAGCAGGCACGGGACAGCGCCCTACAATGAGCAGTTCTTC
NA	NA	TRBV5-4	TRBJ2-3	CASSSPSSEPDTQYF	TGTGCCAGCAGCTCTCCTTCATCGGAGCCAGATACGCAGTATTTT
NA	many	TRBV7-6	TRBJ2-1	CASSLRSTSNEQFF	TGTGCCAGCAGCTTACGGTCCACTAGTAACGAGCAGTTCTTC
NA	NA	TRBV2	TRBJ2-2	CASSGGTYTGELFF	TGTGCCAGCAGTGGAGGAACTTACACCGGGGAGCTGTTTTTT
NA	NA	TRBV25-1	TRBJ2-5	CASSEWRLGETQYF	TGTGCCAGCAGTGAATGGAGGCTAGGGGAGACCCAGTACTTC
TRBD1	few	TRBV28	TRBJ2-7	CASDLGQGARYEQYF	TGTGCCAGCGACCTGGGGCAGGGGGCGCGCTACGAGCAGTACTTC
NA	NA	TRBV5-1	TRBJ2-4	CASSLARQVGKNIQYF	TGCGCCAGCAGCTTGGCCAGACAAGTCGGCAAAAACATTCAGTACTTC
TRBD1	many	TRBV11-2	TRBJ1-1	CASSFTGDPEAFF	TGTGCCAGCAGTTTCACAGGGGACCCTGAAGCTTTCTTT
NA	few	TRBV12-3/TRBV12-4	TRBJ1-1	CASSLKMGGTEAFF	TGTGCCAGCAGTTTAAAAATGGGAGGCACTGAAGCTTTCTTT
TRBD1	many	TRBV6-1	TRBJ1-2	CASSERTGDYGYTF	TGTGCCAGCAGTGAACGGACAGGGGACTATGGCTACACCTTC
NA	NA	TRBV28	TRBJ2-7	CASAPLGEYLTYEQYF	TGTGCCAGCGCACCCCTAGGGGAGTACCTGACCTACGAGCAGTACTTC
TRBD2	NA	TRBV20-1	TRBJ2-1	CSARKTSGGAPYNEQFF	TGCAGTGCTAGGAAAACTAGCGGGGGGGCCCCCTACAATGAGCAGTTCTTC